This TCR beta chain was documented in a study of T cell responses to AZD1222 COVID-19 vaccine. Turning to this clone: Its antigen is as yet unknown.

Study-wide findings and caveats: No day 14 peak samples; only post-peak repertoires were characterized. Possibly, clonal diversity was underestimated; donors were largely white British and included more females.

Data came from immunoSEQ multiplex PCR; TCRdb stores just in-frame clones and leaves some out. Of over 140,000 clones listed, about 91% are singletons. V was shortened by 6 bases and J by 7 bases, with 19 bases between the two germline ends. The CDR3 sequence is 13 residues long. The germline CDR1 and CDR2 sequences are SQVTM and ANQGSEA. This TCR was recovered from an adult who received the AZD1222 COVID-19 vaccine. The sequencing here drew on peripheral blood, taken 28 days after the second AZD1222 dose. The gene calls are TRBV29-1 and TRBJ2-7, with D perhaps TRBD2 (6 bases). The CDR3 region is CSVRDWNFWEQYF. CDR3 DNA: TGCAGCGTCCGGGACTGGAACTTCTGGGAGCAGTACTTC.